This T cell receptor (beta chain) was identified in a study of regulatory T cells in long-lasting Graves disease. Study-wide background: Antithyroid drugs had been given to newly diagnosed Graves' patients for under 3 months.

This clonotype was detected many times. The CDR3 is 15 amino acids. Trimming pared 6 bases from V and 1 base from J, leaving 13 bases between. Germline V gene sequence: CDR1 MNHNS, CDR2 SASEGT. The time point is: newly diagnosed GD, antithyroid drugs for less than 3 months. Extracted RNA from PBMCs served as the source of the TCR library. Arm-PCR of CDR3 regions and iRepertoire HTBI primers were the basis on which TCR beta libraries were built. Using its own MiXCR run on the multiplex PCR reads, TCRdb lists one record per CDR3 protein. The repertoire holds some 500,000 distinct CDR3 sequences, with 13% as singletons. The same specimen was also included in a second study, on T cells in Graves' hyperthyroidism and ophthalmopathy.

The receptor was derived from a man in his thirties or forties with Graves disease. V is TRBV6-1 and J is TRBJ1-5; unclear D gene. The specimen comprised peripheral blood mononuclear cells (PBMCs), sampled at new diagnosis, from a patient treated with antithyroid drugs. This CDR3 is CASSLESGSNQPQHF. The CDR3 nucleotides read TGTGCCAGCAGCCTGGAGAGCGGGAGCAATCAGCCCCAGCATTTT.